Below, 10 T cell receptor beta chains from the same sample are listed, as sequenced in a study of blood T cells in healthy people across ages. A second PCR of roughly 7 to 11 cycles used a sample-barcoded 5' primer and a J-beta primer mix. TCRdb used MiXCR to reprocess the 5' RACE reads, holding one entry per CDR3 protein. This table holds about 1 million distinct CDR3 sequences, less than 25% found once. This sample was shared with a second study, whose subject was T cells of mothers and their children.

Sequenced sample: blood. The receptors come from a girl under 10 years old in good health.

The V and J genes are TRBV5-1 and TRBJ2-1; tentatively, D is TRBD2 (5 bases). Trimming stripped 0 bases from V and 2 bases from J, with 9 bases between. The germline CDR1 and CDR2 sequences are SGHRS and YFSETQ. This CDR3 contains 15 residues. For the CDR3, the DNA is TGCGCCAGCAGCTTGGCCGGGGAACCCTACAATGAGCAGTTCTTC. This codes for CASSLAGEPYNEQFF. Using reference TRBV5-1 and TRBJ2-1 for the parts outside the CDR3, the full variable domain is KAGVTQTPRYLIKTRGQQVTLSCSPISGHRSVSWYQQTPGQGLQFLFEYFSETQRNKGNFPGRFSGRQFSNSRSEMNVSTLELGDSALYLCASSLAGEPYNEQFFGPGTRLTVL.

Only a few counts were recorded for this clonotype. V is TRBV18 and J is TRBJ1-4, with D maybe TRBD1 (5 bases). V shed 3 bases and J shed 8 bases, with 16 bases lying between them. This CDR3 contains 15 residues. Germline V gene lookup returns CDR1 KGHSH and CDR2 LQKENI. The CDR3 coding sequence is TGTGCCAGCTCACCGGGACGGGCGCCAAGAGAAAAACTGTTTTTT. Protein sequence: CASSPGRAPREKLFF. Complete variable domain (other parts from reference TRBV18 and TRBJ1-4): NAGVMQNPRHLVRRRGQEARLRCSPMKGHSHVYWYRQLPEEGLKFMVYLQKENIIDESGMPKERFSAEFPKEGPSILRIQQVVRGDSAAYFCASSPGRAPREKLFFGSGTQLSVL.

The V and J genes are TRBV6-1 and TRBJ2-3; possibly TRBD2 for D (5 bases). V lost 7 bases to trimming and J lost 2 bases, with 16 bases between them. Germline loops: CDR1 MNHNS, CDR2 SASEGT. The CDR3 totals 15 residues. The CDR3 nucleotides read TGTGCCAGCAATCCAAACGGGGTACTCACAGATACGCAGTATTTT. Protein sequence: CASNPNGVLTDTQYF.

The chain recombines TRBV28 with TRBJ2-5; TRBD1 aligns across 7 bases. V dropped 6 bases and J dropped 2; count of bases not matched to a gene: 9. This CDR3 has 15 amino acids. The V gene's germline CDR1 is MDHEN and CDR2 SYDVKM. In nucleotides, the CDR3 is TGTGCCAGCAGGCAAAAACCGGGACAGCAAGAGACCCAGTACTTC. Translating gives CASRQKPGQQETQYF.

The chain couples TRBV27 to TRBJ2-4; TRBD2 agrees at 7 bases. V shed 3 bases, J shed 7 bases, and the junction held 9 bases outside the gene matches. Germline lookup yields CDR1 MNHEY and CDR2 SMNVEV (reference sequence). The CDR3 has 15 residues. CDR3 sequence: CASSFLGGSGNIQYF. For the CDR3, the DNA is TGTGCCAGCAGTTTCTTGGGCGGGAGCGGGAACATTCAGTACTTC.

The chain is built from TRBV20-1 and TRBJ2-1; 7 positions match TRBD2. Germline values: CDR1 DFQATT, CDR2 SNEGSKA (reference sequence). There are 13 residues in the CDR3. The V and J ends lost 6 bases and 8 bases, in that order; junction bases with no gene match: 10. The CDR3 protein is CSASVAGPYEQFF. The CDR3 nucleotides are TGCAGTGCCTCGGTAGCGGGCCCCTATGAGCAGTTCTTC.

Points on this clonotype: The junction differs from germline at one of its ends, possibly a read error. This chain's CDR3 is CASSFTGGPKAFF. CDR3 nucleotides: TGTGCCAGCAGTTTCACGGGGGGGCCGAAGGCGTTCTTC. The chain has TRBV27 and TRBJ2-5; TRBD2 aligns across 8 bases. Germline CDR1 reads MNHEY; CDR2 reads SMNVEV (reference sequence). The CDR3 sequence is 13 residues long.

V usage is TRBV28 and J usage is TRBJ2-1; no definite D call. The V end was cut by 2 bases, the J end by 9 bases, with 14 bases between. The germline CDR1 and CDR2 sequences are MDHEN and SYDVKM. This CDR3 has 14 amino acids. CDR3 in amino acids: CASSLNGGLGEQFF. The CDR3 DNA follows: TGTGCCAGCAGTTTAAACGGTGGGTTGGGTGAGCAGTTCTTC.

This clonotype showed up just a few times. V gene TRBV28 combines with J gene TRBJ2-5; tentatively, D is TRBD1 (5 bases). The end of the DNA fits TRBJ2-1 better, so the J call may be wrong. The CDR3 has 12 residues. The germline V gene has CDR1 MDHEN and CDR2 SYDVKM. The CDR3 here is CASKGFHNEQFF. In DNA form, the CDR3 reads TGTGCCAGCAAGGGGTTCCACAATGAGCAGTTCTTC.

The chain combines TRBV6-6 with TRBJ1-5; D is uncertain. CDR3 length: 12 amino acids. The V end lost 4 bases, the J end lost 6 bases, and 7 bases lay between the germline ends. Germline V gives CDR1 MNHNY, CDR2 SVGAGI (reference sequence). Written as DNA, the CDR3 is TGTGCCAGCAGTTCCAACAGTCAGCCCCAGCATTTT. It encodes CASSSNSQPQHF.